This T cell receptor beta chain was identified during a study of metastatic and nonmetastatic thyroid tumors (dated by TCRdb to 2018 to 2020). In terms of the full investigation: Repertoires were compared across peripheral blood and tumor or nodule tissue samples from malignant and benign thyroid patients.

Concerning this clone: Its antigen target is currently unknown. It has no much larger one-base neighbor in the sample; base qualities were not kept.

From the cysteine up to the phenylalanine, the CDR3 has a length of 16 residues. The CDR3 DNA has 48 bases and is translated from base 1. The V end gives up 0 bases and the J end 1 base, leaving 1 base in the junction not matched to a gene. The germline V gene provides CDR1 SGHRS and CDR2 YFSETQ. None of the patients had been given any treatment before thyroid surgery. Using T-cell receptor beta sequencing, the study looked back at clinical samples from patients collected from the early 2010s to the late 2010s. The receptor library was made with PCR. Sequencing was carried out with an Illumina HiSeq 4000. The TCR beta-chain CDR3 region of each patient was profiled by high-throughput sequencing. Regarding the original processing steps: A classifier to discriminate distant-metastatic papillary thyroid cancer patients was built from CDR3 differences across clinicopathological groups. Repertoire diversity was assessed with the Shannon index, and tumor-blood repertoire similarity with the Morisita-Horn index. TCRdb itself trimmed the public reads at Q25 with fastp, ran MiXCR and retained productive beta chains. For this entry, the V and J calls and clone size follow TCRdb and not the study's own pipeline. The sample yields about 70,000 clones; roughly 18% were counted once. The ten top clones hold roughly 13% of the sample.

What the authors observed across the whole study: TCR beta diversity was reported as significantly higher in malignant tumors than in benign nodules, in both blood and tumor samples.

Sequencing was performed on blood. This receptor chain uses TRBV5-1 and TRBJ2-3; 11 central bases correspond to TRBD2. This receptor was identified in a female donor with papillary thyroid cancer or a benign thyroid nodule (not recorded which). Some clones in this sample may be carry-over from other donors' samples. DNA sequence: TGCGCCAGCAGCTTGGTGACTAGCGGGGGCACAGATACGCAGTATTTT. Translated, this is CASSLVTSGGTDTQYF.